This TCR beta chain appears in the sequencing data of a study of persistence of HIV-infected CD4 T cells (dated by TCRdb to 2020 to 2022). Broadly, across the study: The median time participants had been on suppressive ART was under 10 years. Apart from a couple of participants who underwent leukapheresis at a single time point, peripheral blood samples of up to roughly 180 mL were collected from participants at multiple time points. CMV- and HIV-1 Gag-responding CD4+ T cells were isolated from ART-treated individuals so that antigen-driven clonal expansion of HIV-1-infected cells could be examined. The clonality of all cells in each sorted population was measured by TCRbeta sequencing, and the clonality of infected cells was measured by proviral sequencing. Cross-participant TCR cluster analysis included about eight participants for CMV and roughly 7 participants for Gag. Paper-wide results and their limitations: Bulk TCR analyses could not be limited to the rare CMV-responding cells that actually contained HIV-1 proviruses. Antigen-responding cells were enriched for degenerate expanded CDR3beta sequences, which suggests convergent selection of CD4+ responses to CMV and Gag. Significantly lower TCRbeta richness was observed in CMV- and Gag-responding cells than in anti-CD3/anti-CD28-responding cells, and higher oligoclonality was observed in CMV-responding cells than in CD3/CD28-stimulated and Gag-responding cells. Only a small number of individuals took part in the study, and the range of antigens tested was limited. A correlation was observed between TCR oligoclonality and proviral oligoclonality within the same sorted populations.

TCRbeta repertoires were sequenced from genomic DNA with the immunoSEQ hsTCRB assay version 4 in survey mode. For TCRbeta sequencing, genomic DNA was diluted to approximately 9.6 ng/uL, and up to 1 ug was used per sample. As for the authors' bioinformatics: Analysis of the TCRbeta data was done in ImmunoSeq Analyzer 3.0, and diversity was computed on productive nucleotide rearrangements. Lower-bound TCR diversity was estimated with the improved Chao index, and clonality with the Gini coefficient using the Immunarch R package. Different nucleotide rearrangements encoding the same CDR3beta amino acid sequence were treated as distinct clonotypes. Differential abundance analysis identified TCRbeta sequences significantly enriched in antigen-responding cells relative to anti-CD3/anti-CD28-activated cells. TCRs were clustered by predicted peptide-MHC specificity with GLIPH2, both within individual participants and across merged participant data sets. TCRdb's version of the immuneACCESS table is confined to in-frame rearrangements and falls short of the full clone set. An unresolved V gene accounts for under half of the shortfall where checked; the remainder is of unknown origin. For V, J and clone size, that table is used; D and trimming come from the DNA. In all, the sample holds more than 8,500 clones, and less than 85% of those were seen once. About 2% of the sample lies in the top ten.

For this clone: Its specific antigen is unknown. No much larger clone is present one base from it, and per-base qualities are unavailable.

The sample's treatment or condition label is to be understood as: suppressive antiretroviral therapy. A pool of overlapping HIV-1 Gag 15-mer peptides, at roughly 1 ug per peptide per mL, was used to stimulate the cells. Sorting of responding CD4+ T cells was based on upregulation of both CD40 ligand and CD69. HIV-1-infected adults in whom suppressive ART had been started during chronic infection were enrolled as participants. Participants had undetectable plasma HIV-1 RNA below 50 copies/mL for at least 4 years. To be included, a participant needed positive CMV serology and a CD4+ T cell count above 400 cells/uL. Before stimulation, PBMCs were isolated using density centrifugation and then depleted of CD8+ T cells. CD8-depleted PBMCs were stimulated for roughly 20 hours with anti-CD28/CD49d costimulation, CD40-blocking antibody and enfuvirtide to prevent new infections. Cell sorting was done on a Beckman Coulter MoFlo Legacy or XDP sorter, and dead cells were excluded with propidium iodide. Genomic DNA was extracted with the QIAamp DNA Mini Kit for samples above one million cells, otherwise with the Quick-DNA Microprep Kit.

V was cut back by 4 bases and J by 1 base, leaving a gap of 10 bases between them. The CDR3 spans 15 residues, from the cysteine through the phenylalanine. Only CDR3 DNA remains: 45 bases, in frame from the first base. As encoded in the germline V gene, CDR1 is KGHSH while CDR2 is LQKENI. Sequencing used CD4+ T cells sorted from PBMCs after 18-hour stimulation, obtained from a patient who received antiretroviral therapy. Reading the label with the study, this specimen's cell subset or site is: CD40L+CD69+ CD4 T cells responding to HIV-1 Gag peptides. This clonotype was obtained from an adult woman with HIV who was CMV-seropositive. The sequence joins TRBV18 to TRBJ2-2; the D gene is not confidently resolved. CDR3 sequence: CASSQRGENTGELFF. DNA sequence: TGTGCCAGCTCACAAAGAGGAGAGAACACCGGGGAGCTGTTTTTT.